This TCR beta chain was identified in a study of control samples from healthy donors and cancer patients. The table came from immunoSEQ multiplex PCR; TCRdb's copy has only in-frame clones and leaves some out. This sample's clone table lists about 210,000 clones. Germline assignment: CDR1 LGHNA and CDR2 YNFKEQ. The V gene lost 3 bases and the J gene lost 3 bases, with 11 bases spanning the gap. The CDR3 is 15 residues long. Material for sequencing was blood. The V call is TRBV4-2, the J call TRBJ1-4; D gene ambiguous. The receptor was isolated from a woman aged 25 to 39 in good health. The CDR3 DNA is TGTGCCAGCAGCCAGGACCGGGTTTCTAATGAAAAACTGTTTTTT. Translated: CASSQDRVSNEKLFF.